This T cell receptor beta chain was captured in a study of molecular identifiers for immune sequencing clone quantification. Notes on the study in general: Molecules of identical TCR sharing a barcode could underestimate highly expanded clone sizes. It was shown that clones above 20 RNA copies held over 99% of effector molecules, but under 1% in naive cells. The study reportedly detected spiked Jurkat TCR RNA from one cell among approximately 1 million naive cells.

This clonotype was observed many times. Its antigen is unknown. CDR3 length equals 14 residues. CDR1 DFQATT and CDR2 SNEGSKA come from the germline V gene (reference sequence). Trimming left V 3 bases short and J 5 bases short, with 17 bases between. The sorting of naive CD8 T cells used the CD8+CD4-CCR7+CD45RA+ phenotype. One entry per CDR3 protein results from TCRdb running MiXCR on the PCR reads. The sample lists approximately 550,000 distinct CDR3 sequences; around 21% were seen once. Material for sequencing was naive CD8+ T cells from blood, with Jurkat cell RNA spiked in. Indicated subset: FACS-sorted CD8+CD4-CCR7+CD45RA+ naive T cells. This clonotype originated in a human donor in good health. Some libraries in this study had Jurkat cell RNA spiked in. V and J are TRBV20-1 and TRBJ2-7; the D gene is possibly TRBD1 (6 bases). This CDR3 is CSARSQGSLDEQYF. The CDR3 DNA follows: TGCAGTGCTAGGTCTCAGGGGTCTTTGGACGAGCAGTACTTC.